This T cell receptor beta chain was retrieved from a study of CXCR3-negative and CXCR3-positive naive CD8 T cells. General study points: Hydrophobicity of TRB CDR3s was greater in CXCR3-positive naive cells than in CXCR3-negative naive cells.

As regards this clonotype: Its specificity is unknown.

Libraries of TRB cDNA were made by 5' RACE and carried UMIs. Each CDR3 protein gets one entry in TCRdb, which reprocessed the 5' RACE reads and gives no DNA. The sample data list about 89,000 distinct CDR3 sequences. The CDR3 covers 16 residues. Germline V gene sequence: CDR1 SGHVS, CDR2 FQNEAQ. Sequencing was done on a sample of naive CXCR3+ CD8+ T cells from blood. Sample subset: CD45RO-CCR7+CD27+CD95- naive CD8+ T cells expressing CXCR3 (TNR3+). This receptor was identified in a human donor in good health. Some clones in this sample may be carry-over from other donors' samples. The chain combines TRBV7-8 with TRBJ2-1; TCRdb outputs TRBD2, but without DNA this stays unchecked. The CDR3 sequence: CASSLRLAGGGNEQFF.